The entry that follows covers one T cell receptor beta chain sequence. As yet, its antigen is unknown. These data originate in a study of T cells in tuberculosis. Study summary: CD1B tetramers identified T cells specific for mycobacterial lipid GMM.

Only in-frame clones appear in the TCRdb table, and some are missing; sequencing was by immunoSEQ multiplex PCR. The data show approximately 30,000 clones, approximately 90% seen once. Germline values: CDR1 MDHEN, CDR2 SYDVKM. The V and J ends lost 4 bases and 11 bases respectively, with 27 bases between them. CDR3 length: 18 residues. General study points: Active tuberculosis alpha repertoires lay closer to GMM-specific TCRs than controls'. Shorter CDR3-alpha in active tuberculosis partly drove smaller distances.

The clonotype originates from a donor under 30 with latent tuberculosis or without tuberculosis infection. The sample taken for sequencing was PBMCs. The chain carries TRBV28 and TRBJ1-6; possibly TRBD1 for D (5 bases). CDR3 DNA: TGTGCCAGCAGTTCATCAACAGGTAGACACCCTGGGTCCCCACCCCTCCACTTT. It encodes CASSSSTGRHPGSPPLHF.